This T cell receptor (beta chain) was recovered during a study of T-cell reconstitution after alpha-beta-depleted transplantation in children. Regarding the study as a whole: Elevated TCRbeta diversity at day 60 was traced, in some patients, to surviving recipient T cells and thymic progenitors. It was reported that alpha-beta T cells came from several hundred expanded graft clones (about two months after transplant). One year post-transplant, T-cell counts and diversity were largely derived from T cells produced anew.

To note about this clonotype: Its antigen is currently unknown.

Molecular barcoding with unique molecular identifiers was used for the TCRbeta library. One entry per CDR3 protein, called by TCRdb with MiXCR from the PCR reads. This table has over 150,000 distinct CDR3 sequences, approximately 6.9% appearing once. V was trimmed by 1 base and J by 5 bases, leaving 6 bases between them. Germline assignment: CDR1 SGHTA and CDR2 FQGNSA. The length of the CDR3 is 13 residues. The chain is built from TRBV7-2 and TRBJ2-1; D gene uncertain. This sequence was found in a boy aged 2 to 10 with acute lymphoblastic leukemia, due to receive a stem cell transplant. The material was PBMCs, obtained before TCRalphabeta/CD19-depleted stem cell transplant. As DNA, the CDR3 is TGTGCCAGCAGCTTAGTAATTAACAATGAGCAGTTCTTC. Encoded protein: CASSLVINNEQFF.